This TCR beta chain emerged from a study of T cell changes during pregnancy in multiple sclerosis. Here immunoSEQ multiplex PCR was the method, and the copy in TCRdb shows in-frame clones only, minus some. The sample lists about 33,000 clones; about nine tenths were seen once. This clone has just one count. The CDR3 loop spans 14 amino acids. The germline V gene has CDR1 SGHRS and CDR2 YFSETQ. Trimming took off 2 bases at V and 1 base at J, with 9 bases between the two ends. The TCR sequence derives from a female donor in good health, enrolled as a control in a pregnancy study. The chain couples TRBV5-1 to TRBJ2-5; D remains unclear. The sample consisted of CD4+ T cells from peripheral blood mononuclear cells, taken in the second trimester of pregnancy. Here the CDR3 reads CASSFGQIQETQYF. CDR3 DNA sequence: TGCGCCAGCAGCTTTGGGCAGATCCAAGAGACCCAGTACTTC.